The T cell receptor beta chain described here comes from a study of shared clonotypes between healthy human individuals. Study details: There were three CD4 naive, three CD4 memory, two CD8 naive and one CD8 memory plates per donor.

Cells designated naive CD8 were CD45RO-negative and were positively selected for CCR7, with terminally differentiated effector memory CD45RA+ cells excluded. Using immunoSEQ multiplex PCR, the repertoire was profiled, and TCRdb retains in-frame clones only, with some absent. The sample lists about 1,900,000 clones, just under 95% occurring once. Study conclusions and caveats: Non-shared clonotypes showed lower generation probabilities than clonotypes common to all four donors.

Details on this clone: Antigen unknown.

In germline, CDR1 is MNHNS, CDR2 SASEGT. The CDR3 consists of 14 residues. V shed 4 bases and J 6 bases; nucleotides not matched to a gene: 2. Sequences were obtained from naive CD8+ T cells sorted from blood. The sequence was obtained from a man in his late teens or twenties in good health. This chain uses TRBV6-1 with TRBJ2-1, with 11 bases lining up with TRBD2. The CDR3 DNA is TGTGCCAGCAGTGTAGCGGGGGGGCTCAATGAGCAGTTCTTC. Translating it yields CASSVAGGLNEQFF.